These 10 T cell receptor beta chains share one sample of origin, sequenced in a study of blood T cells in healthy people across ages. It was with a sample-barcoded 5' primer and a J-beta primer mix that a second PCR of roughly 7 to 11 cycles was run. TCRdb processed the 5' RACE reads anew with MiXCR; each CDR3 protein has one entry. The sample yields about 1.8 million distinct CDR3 sequences, about 50% seen once. Input material: blood. These receptors were obtained from a woman between 35 and 50 years old in good health.

The chain joins TRBV7-2 to TRBJ2-7; 8 bases are a match to TRBD2. The J segment lost 0 bases and the V segment lost 6 bases, leaving 4 bases of the junction unmatched. The CDR3 loop spans 14 amino acids. From germline, CDR1 is SGHTA and CDR2 FQGNSA. The CDR3 DNA is TGTGCCAGCAGTCGGGGGGGGACCTCCTACGAGCAGTACTTC. Translating gives CASSRGGTSYEQYF.

This clonotype has just one count. This chain connects TRBV24-1 to TRBJ1-2, with D tentatively TRBD1 (5 bases). V was shortened by 3 bases and J by 4 bases, with 14 bases between the two germline ends. The CDR3 sequence is 15 residues long. Germline V gives CDR1 KGHDR, CDR2 SFDVKD. CDR3 DNA: TGTGCCACCAGTGATCCGGGGGACGGCTCCTATGGCTACACCTTC. This sequence encodes CATSDPGDGSYGYTF.

The V and J genes are TRBV6-5 and TRBJ1-2; D is possibly TRBD1 (6 bases). The CDR3 is 13 residues long. CDR1 and CDR2 from the germline V gene are MNHEY and SVGAGI. Trimming stripped 7 bases from V and 4 bases from J, with 13 bases between. The CDR3 is CASTVGQRYGYTF. The CDR3 DNA follows: TGTGCCAGCACCGTGGGACAACGCTATGGCTACACCTTC.

The chain is built from TRBV7-2 and TRBJ2-5, with D possibly TRBD2 on 5 matching bases. Germline-derived CDR1 and CDR2 are SGHTA and FQGNSA. The CDR3 spans 14 residues. V was trimmed by 4 bases and J by 5 bases, leaving 14 bases between them. Written as DNA, the CDR3 is TGTGCCAGCAGCTCTACTAGGGCCTTGGAGACCCAGTACTTC. The encoded protein is CASSSTRALETQYF.

The V and J genes are TRBV6-5 and TRBJ2-4, with a weak D call TRBD1 (6 bases). Looked up from germline, CDR1 is MNHEY and CDR2 is SVGAGI. Trimming cost V 6 bases and J 3 bases, with 12 bases left between them. This CDR3 is 14 amino acids long. CDR3 DNA sequence: TGTGCCAGCAGCGCAGGGGTTGGCAAAAACATTCAGTACTTC. Translation: CASSAGVGKNIQYF.

This clonotype was seen a single time. The V and J genes are TRBV6-6 and TRBJ2-3; 10 bases match TRBD2. V was pared by 5 bases and J by 3 bases, with 5 bases of the junction left unmatched. The CDR3 extends over 15 amino acids. From germline, CDR1 is MNHNY and CDR2 SVGAGI (reference sequence). CDR3 amino acids: CASSVPSGGTDTQYF. The CDR3, as DNA: TGTGCCAGCAGTGTACCTAGCGGGGGAACAGATACGCAGTATTTT.

This clonotype has a handful of counts. The CDR3 DNA reads as TGCAGTGCCATCGCAGGGGGCGCGAACACTGAAGCTTTCTTT. It yields the protein CSAIAGGANTEAFF. The rearrangement uses TRBV20-1 and TRBJ1-1; TRBD1 matches at 8 bases. This CDR3 region has 14 residues. CDR1 and CDR2 from the germline V gene are DFQATT and SNEGSKA (reference sequence). J was trimmed by 1 base and V by 6 bases; bases with no gene match: 7.

This clonotype was observed many times. The chain uses TRBV10-2 and TRBJ2-3, with TRBD1 as a possible D gene (5 bases). There are 14 residues in the CDR3. From germline, CDR1 is WSHSY and CDR2 SAAADI. The V end was cut by 4 bases, the J end by 2 bases, with 10 bases between. As DNA, the CDR3 is TGCGCCAGCAGTGGGACAACTACCACAGATACGCAGTATTTT. It translates to CASSGTTTTDTQYF.

CDR3 residues: CASRGPGPHNSPLHF. Written as DNA, the CDR3 is TGTGCCAGCAGGGGACCGGGACCACATAATTCACCCCTCCACTTT. The genes are TRBV9 and TRBJ1-6; perhaps TRBD1 as D (5 bases). The CDR3 has 15 residues. The germline V and J ends were trimmed by 5 bases and 5 bases, with 14 bases remaining between them. The germline CDR1 and CDR2 sequences are SGDLS and YYNGEE.

Remarks on this clonotype: One junction end does not reproduce the germline sequence, and a read error may be involved. The V call is TRBV4-1, the J call TRBJ2-1; D is undetermined. Judging by the DNA end, TRBJ2-7 fits better; the J call may be wrong. CDR1 is MGHRA, CDR2 YSYEKL, per germline. The CDR3 is made up of 13 amino acids. The CDR3 coding sequence is TGCGCCAGCAGCACCCTTACGACATACGGGCAGTACTTC. It encodes CASSTLTTYGQYF.